One and the same sample provided the 9 T cell receptor beta chains below, sequenced in a study of regulatory T cells in long-lasting Graves disease. As for time point: persistent/refractory GD, antithyroid drugs over 5 years with positive TRAb. After RNA was extracted from PBMCs, the TCR library was made from it. The TCR beta library used iRepertoire HTBI primers with Arm-PCR amplification of CDR3. A single record per CDR3 protein comes from TCRdb applying MiXCR to the multiplex PCR reads. The repertoire holds a few hundred thousand distinct CDR3 sequences, with 22% as singletons. This sample comprised peripheral blood mononuclear cells (PBMCs), obtained when the disease was refractory, from a patient treated with antithyroid drugs. The receptors derive from a female donor with Graves disease.

The sample holds a few counts of this clonotype. The genes are TRBV7-2 and TRBJ2-7; 7 bases line up with TRBD2. Trimming at V came to 9 bases and at J to 4 bases, leaving 3 bases not matched to a gene. CDR1 and CDR2 (germline): SGHTA, FQGNSA. The CDR3 extends over 11 amino acids. As DNA, the CDR3 is TGTGCCAGTCGGGGGGTGTACGAGCAGTACTTC. It specifies CASRGVYEQYF.

The CDR3 region has the DNA TGCAGCGTTTGGGGAGGGGATGACAGGGGGGACTACGAGCAGTACTTC. The encoded protein is CSVWGGDDRGDYEQYF. The chain employs TRBV29-1 and TRBJ2-7; TRBD1 matches 9 bases. Germline CDR1 SQVTM, CDR2 ANQGSEA. V lost 5 bases and J lost 3; bases outside the gene matches: 14. The CDR3 length is 16 residues.

Only one count was recorded for this clonotype. This may be a read error, as it is one base from a much larger clone. V gene TRBV19 combines with J gene TRBJ2-5; 8 bases align to TRBD2. There are 14 residues in the CDR3. Per the germline V gene, CDR1 is LNHDA and CDR2 is SQIVND (reference sequence). The trim removed 7 bases at V and 5 bases at J, leaving 9 bases unmatched. The CDR3 DNA is TGTGCCAGTACGGCGGGAGGCGTCCGGGAGACCCAGTACTTC. Its protein product is CASTAGGVRETQYF.

This clonotype was found many times. The chain combines TRBV2 with TRBJ2-7, with a possible D match to TRBD2 (6 bases). Germline-derived CDR1 and CDR2 are SNHLY and FYNNEI. The CDR3 spans 12 residues. The ends were cut back, 9 bases at V and 2 bases at J, with 11 bases in the middle. The CDR3 nucleotides read TGTGCCAGTCGGGACTCCACCTACGAGCAGTACTTC. Protein: CASRDSTYEQYF.

With regard to this clonotype: A much more abundant neighbour one base away suggests this may be a read error. The genes are TRBV15 and TRBJ1-2; D unclear. This CDR3 contains 15 residues. CDR1 and CDR2 from the germline V gene are LNHNV and YYDKDF (reference sequence). Trimming removed 0 bases at V and 4 bases at J, with 12 bases between. CDR3 DNA: TGTGCCACCAGCAGAGATAGGCGGTCTGGCTATGGCTACACCTTC. Translation: CATSRDRRSGYGYTF. The variable domain in full, with the rest retrieved from reference TRBV15 and TRBJ1-2, is DAMVIQNPRYQVTQFGKPVTLSCSQTLNHNVMYWYQQKSSQAPKLLFHYYDKDFNNEADTPDNFQSRRPNTSFCFLDIRSPGLGDTAMYLCATSRDRRSGYGYTFGSGTRLTVV.

This clonotype occurred a few times. This sequence joins TRBV10-2 and TRBJ2-7, with TRBD1 matching over 9 bases. The CDR3 sequence is 16 residues long. Germline V gives CDR1 WSHSY, CDR2 SAAADI. V shed 5 bases, J shed 3 bases, and the junction held 11 bases outside the gene matches. CDR3 in amino acids: CASSLYTGGKDYEQYF. CDR3 coding DNA: TGCGCCAGCAGTTTATACACAGGGGGCAAGGACTACGAGCAGTACTTC.

This clonotype has only a few counts. The chain is built from TRBV7-9 and TRBJ1-2; 7 positions agree with TRBD1. V trimming: 1 base; J trimming: 4 bases; junction bases outside the gene matches: 6. CDR3 length: 15 residues. The germline V gene encodes CDR1 SEHNR and CDR2 FQNEAQ (reference sequence). DNA of the CDR3: TGTGCCAGCAGCTTAGGAGGGGGCGAGGTCTATGGCTACACCTTC. Amino acid sequence: CASSLGGGEVYGYTF.

This clonotype was detected many times. The CDR3 nucleotides read TGTGCCAGCAGTTACTCGACTGGGGCCGATGAAAAACTGTTTTTT. Its protein product is CASSYSTGADEKLFF. V and J are TRBV6-2 or TRBV6-3 and TRBJ1-4; possible D gene TRBD1, 5 bases. The V gene lost 0 bases and the J gene lost 6 bases, with 11 bases spanning the gap. The CDR3 totals 15 residues. Germline V CDR1 and CDR2: MNHEY, SVGEGT.

The rearrangement uses TRBV13 and TRBJ1-6; possibly TRBD1 for D (5 bases). The germline V gene has CDR1 PRHDT and CDR2 FYEKMQ (reference sequence). The V end lost 5 bases, the J end lost 8 bases, and 22 bases lay between the germline ends. There are 17 residues in the CDR3. CDR3 protein: CASSLEEGKSSYSPLHF. The CDR3 bases are TGTGCCAGCAGCCTAGAGGAGGGGAAGTCAAGTTATTCACCCCTCCACTTT.